Included here is one T cell receptor beta chain sequence, with context. Which antigen it targets is not known. Base qualities are not provided; no much larger clone lies one nucleotide away. The cohort consisted of hundreds of healthy bone marrow donors. At the time of sampling, all cohort members were nominally healthy, though unrecorded immune exposures were likely present. The donor was CMV seronegative and was included in the group of about 400 seronegative cohort members. Each donor provided a peripheral blood sample, and peripheral blood mononuclear cells were used for TCR beta sequencing. The Qiagen DNeasy Blood Extraction Kit was used to extract genomic DNA from the blood cell samples. Between the V and J ends, shortened by 0 bases and 5 bases respectively, the junction contains 16 bases. CDR1 and CDR2 are read off the germline V gene (reference sequence) as GTSNPN and SVGIG. Measured from the cysteine to the phenylalanine, the CDR3 is 16 residues long. The kept DNA is CDR3 alone, 48 bases in frame from the first base.

The sample belongs to a study of cytomegalovirus exposure and HLA in healthy donors (dated by TCRdb to the late 2010s). For context, the study as a whole: In an earlier analysis of some 610 of the donors, roughly 300 Gb of sequence data and approximately 100 million unique TCR beta sequences from 150 million to 200 million T cells were reported. Of the approximately 400 genotyped donors, 81% fell in the genetic ancestry cluster associated with self-reported Caucasian donors. The study used immunosequencing to profile the T cell repertoires of under 700 subjects and linked those repertoires to cytomegalovirus serostatus. Among some 410 genotyped donors of the cohort, an average of about 240,000 unique TCR beta nucleotide sequences were sequenced per donor, approximately 20% of them non-productive. Because of strong linkage in the cohort, roughly five DR-DQ haplotypes were treated as single units for association and clustering. The study aimed to test whether cataloging public T cell receptors could reveal signatures of past pathogen exposure. In addition to the first cohort of 500 to 850 subjects, a separate validation cohort of approximately 120 different subjects was used. The later analysis used no new phenotypic data to find candidate immune exposures, relying instead on TCR beta sequences and their occurrence across donors. A later analysis re-analyzed previously published TCR beta repertoires from 500 to 700 donors and added high-resolution HLA genotyping to study TCR occurrence patterns. All discovery cohort repertoires had been generated using a single sequencing platform. To decide whether each TCR beta V gene segment behaved as functional or pseudogenic, an earlier analysis of fewer than 750 of the donors relied on high-throughput TCR beta sequencing. A later genetic analysis took genome-wide SNP genotypes for about 60% of the roughly 670 donors and used that subset as a discovery cohort. High-throughput TCR immunosequencing, statistical association of individual TCRs with disease status, and machine learning were combined to predict cytomegalovirus infection status. An early release covering roughly 600 HLA-typed donors comprised approximately 290 gigabases of sequencing data and tens of millions of unique TCR sequences. Alongside the repertoire data, information on donor age, sex, ethnicity and CMV serostatus was compiled. The number of donors typed differed by locus, with roughly 620-640 for A, B, C, DRB1 and DQB1, roughly 520 for DQA1, 606 for DPA1, and around 460 for DPB1. Both class I and class II loci were covered by HLA typing, at four-digit resolution.

Overall study outcomes, separate from this receptor: Because HLA typing was unavailable for some donors at each locus, only the typed subset was used in association tests. The study listed 150 to 200 TCR beta chains as associated with cytomegalovirus. Because counts were too low, seventeen rarely observed V segments, including chromosome 9 orphons, were excluded from the earlier analysis of several hundred of the donors. Correlated functional status among segregating V segments might be attributable to linkage disequilibrium, but an unknown experimental factor could not be ruled out. Most TCR sequences were observed very rarely across donors, whereas some public TCRs were present in many individuals. A later analysis found that HLA-associated TCR beta chains were more clonally expanded and had lower generation probabilities than equally common non-associated chains. In a later analysis, TCR association rates were found to vary across HLA loci, with the most associated TCRs seen for DRB1 alleles and the fewest for HLA-C alleles. In a later genetic analysis, fewer N-insertions in productive TCRs were reported among donors in an Asian-associated ancestry cluster than the roughly 640-donor mean. A further reported finding was that TCR beta sequences accurately predicted the HLA-A and HLA-B alleles for most subjects in the first cohort. Assigning TCR associations to individual alleles was difficult when HLA alleles, especially DR and DQ, strongly co-occurred. A later analysis reported that several top co-occurrence clusters appeared linked to parvovirus B19, influenza, CMV and Epstein-Barr virus. This cohort had only TCR beta chains sequenced, and the lack of alpha or paired-chain data limited which features could be detected. A later genetic analysis associated a missense DCLRE1C variant with V-gene and J-gene trimming of TCR beta chains, and an independent cohort replicated the association. An earlier analysis of around 600 of the donors showed that most TCR beta V segments appeared in productive rearrangements either about 90% or about 30% of the time, which broadly matched IMGT annotations. CMV serostatus was the only immune exposure information available for the cohort. A later analysis associated 16,951 TCR beta sequences with specific HLA alleles at a false discovery rate of 0.05. A few of the identified cytomegalovirus-associated TCR beta chains were confirmed in vitro to be specific for cytomegalovirus antigens. The authors suggested that the approach could potentially be generalized to other disease states and immunological phenotypes. The classifier was reported to diagnose cytomegalovirus status with high specificity and sensitivity in both the original and validation cohorts. A cluster of highly shared sequence variants was judged likely to represent a technical artifact of the sequencing pipeline. Some IMGT-functional V segments, including TRBV6-2 and TRBV6-3, could not be distinguished by the 87-base-pair reads and were therefore excluded. A later analysis found that most CMV-associated TCR beta chains appeared HLA-restricted, with HLA associations seemingly driven largely by CMV exposure. Presence/absence analyses assumed roughly uniform sequencing depth across donors, an assumption that may not hold.

Library generation was performed with the immunoSEQ multiplex PCR assay. The multiplex PCR relied on a mix of 60 forward primers for TCR Vbeta segments and 13 reverse primers for TCR Jbeta segments. A multiplex PCR assay on genomic DNA amplified the CDR3 region of rearranged TCR beta genes. On the Illumina HiSeq System, the amplified TCR beta libraries were sequenced as 87-base-pair reads. On the authors' methods: Across the 500 to 700 repertoires, a later analysis counted 80 million or so unique TCR beta chains, roughly 11 million of which were shared by at least two donors. A nearest-neighbor algorithm error-corrected the raw reads and collapsed the reads into unique sequences, merging closely related sequences to remove PCR and sequencing errors. To assign V, D and J gene segments, CDR3 sequences were aligned to IMGT reference sequences. For a sequence to be retained, a match of at least six nucleotides to both a V gene segment and a J gene segment was required. Rearrangements were classified as productive when the CDR3 lacked stop codons and remained in frame with V and J, and all other rearrangements were classified as non-productive. CDR3 was defined according to IMGT convention as the region running from the second conserved V-encoded cysteine to the conserved J-encoded phenylalanine. The earlier analysis of 587 of the donors excluded any sequence lacking an unambiguous match to a single V gene segment. In an earlier analysis of a few hundred of the donors, V segments were called functional above 56.7% productive rearrangements and were called segregating when the between-donor standard deviation exceeded 5%. A statistical classification framework was built to diagnose cytomegalovirus status from the catalog of TCR beta chain sequences. In a later analysis, TCR nucleotide sequences were compared against IMGT/GENE-DB human TR gene sequences so that V and J genes could be assigned. The TCRdist pipeline was used in a later analysis to assign CDR3 sequences and most-parsimonious VDJ recombination scenarios. In a later analysis, every TCR beta chain was defined by the combination of its CDR3 amino acid sequence and its V-gene family, and reads without a unique V-gene family were dropped. As a way to deal with suspected cross-contamination and a sequencing artifact, a later analysis dropped 450 to 700 nucleotide sequences that were highly shared and had low generation probability. In a later analysis, a clonal expansion index was calculated for each public chain from normalized within-repertoire ranks of inferred template counts. In a later analysis, generation probabilities were computed using a VDJ recombination model fitted to out-of-frame rearrangements, and the results were checked against IGoR. Hypergeometric tests were used in a later analysis to score TCR-TCR, TCR-HLA and TCR-CMV co-occurrence, with a repertoire-size bias correction applied to the TCR pairs. False discovery rates were estimated in a later analysis by permuting HLA or CMV assignments 20 times. In a later analysis, co-occurring TCRs were grouped using DBSCAN, and TCRdist sequence similarity was added for clustering within HLA-allele-positive subsets. Repertoires with fewer than 30,000 or more than 120,000 public chains, plus five repertoires with anomalous nucleotide sharing, were excluded from co-occurrence clustering. TCRdb holds this immuneACCESS table with in-frame rearrangements only. Some clones are missing; in checked studies, unresolved V genes explain under half, and the rest has no known cause. D and trimming come from the DNA, and the V and J calls and clone size come from that table. This sample gives approximately 93,000 clones in total; over 65% of them show up just once. The ten top clones hold 3.8% of the sample.

Sequencing input: PBMCs. The receptor comes from a man aged 50 to 59 in good health and CMV-seronegative. The V and J segments used are TRBV30 and TRBJ2-2; the D gene is perhaps TRBD2, from 6 matching bases. Read as DNA, the sequence is TGTGCCTGGAGTGTCCCGGGACTTCCAGTTACCGGGGAGCTGTTTTTT. Its coded protein is CAWSVPGLPVTGELFF. The variable domain in full, with residues beyond the CDR3 obtained from the reference TRBV30 and TRBJ2-2 genes, is SQTIHQWPATLVQPVGSPLSLECTVEGTSNPNLYWYRQAAGRGLQLLFYSVGIGQISSEVPQNLSASRPQDRQFILSSKKLLLSDSGFYLCAWSVPGLPVTGELFFGEGSRLTVL.